Listed below are T cell receptor beta chains from one sample, sequenced in a study of T cells expressing NK-cell markers. TCRdb re-called the 5' RACE reads; one entry per CDR3 protein, DNA not given. The sample has some 300,000 distinct CDR3 sequences; the top ten hold around 0.42%. The material sequenced was blood T cells: a sorted CD56 or NKG2C T cell subset, CD4+ or CD8+ T cells, or bulk PBMC T cells (not recorded which). These receptors all come from a young man in good health. Both conserved end residues are part of each CDR3. Fields, in order: J gene, V gene, CDR3 length, CDR3 protein.

TRBJ2-1 TRBV29-1 13 CGCGTDIYNEQFF
TRBJ2-3 TRBV6-1 15 CASSEQGARIDTQYF
TRBJ2-2 TRBV9 15 CASSLGHANTGELFF
TRBJ2-3 TRBV12-3/TRBV12-4 15 CASSLSGLSTDTQYF
TRBJ2-5 TRBV15 16 CATSRDMADWGDAQYF
TRBJ2-3 TRBV10-3 12 CAISESVDTQYF
TRBJ2-6 TRBV28 14 CASREVFGANVLTF
TRBJ2-7 TRBV20-1 15 CSAGRWRGNSYEQYF
TRBJ2-3 TRBV18 12 CASSPNTDTQYF
TRBJ2-1 TRBV29-1 11 CSVGQRGEQFF
TRBJ2-7 TRBV12-3/TRBV12-4 15 CASSMGGGTSYEQYF
TRBJ1-2 TRBV20-1 13 CSAYPQGFYGYTF
TRBJ1-4 TRBV5-1 19 CASSLSLGFEAATNEKLFF
TRBJ2-3 TRBV29-1 14 CSVGRDTNTDTQYF
TRBJ2-3 TRBV10-3 13 CAISVGGTDTQYF
TRBJ2-5 TRBV5-1 17 CASSGGTSGRGKETQYF
TRBJ2-1 TRBV21-1 13 CASEMDTRSEQFF
TRBJ2-7 TRBV12-3/TRBV12-4 15 CASSSWPGGIPEQYF
TRBJ2-3 TRBV7-3 14 CASSLSVAGDTQYF
TRBJ2-5 TRBV15 15 CATSREGRDGETQYF
TRBJ2-3 TRBV10-3 16 CAIRVGQGLGTDTQYF
TRBJ1-1 TRBV3-1 16 CASSLKRTGRNTEAFF
TRBJ1-6 TRBV4-3 15 CASSQVQGNNSPLHF
TRBJ1-1 TRBV19 14 CASTRDRANTEAFF
TRBJ1-1 TRBV7-2 15 CASSLAADRVGEAFF
TRBJ2-3 TRBV7-2 13 CASSLFLSDTQYF